This T cell receptor (beta chain) was sequenced for a study of tumor and adjacent non-tumor tissue in lung cancer. Study-wide context: Aged roughly 31 to 85 years, patients included nine to ten men and 5 women with stage I to III disease. Findings and caveats of the study: In normal lung, the top 100 clones were significantly more dominant than in tumor. TCR diversity was significantly greater in tumor than normal lung tissue.

With respect to this clonotype: What it recognizes is unknown. One end of the junction does not line up with germline, which may come from a read error.

The length of the CDR3 is 12 residues. Germline-derived CDR1 and CDR2 are SGHAT and FQNNGV. The library came from three nested PCR rounds adapted from ARM-PCR protocols. In TCRdb, the multiplex PCR reads were re-called with MiXCR into one record per CDR3 protein. The top ten clones hold about 18% of a sample with under 150,000 distinct CDR3 sequences, around 61% of them seen once. RNA was extracted from bulk tissue without any cell sorting. The sequence was obtained from a man in his fifties or sixties with small cell lung cancer. The genes are TRBV11-2 and TRBJ1-1; D is undetermined. Sequencing was performed on lung tumor tissue. CDR3 region: CASSLVSGEAFF. The CDR3 region has the DNA TGTGCCAGTAGCTTAGTCAGTGGTGAAGCTTTCTTT.